The entry below gives a single TCR beta chain sequence along with its context. CDR3 length equals 14 residues. From germline, CDR1 is MNHEY and CDR2 SMNVEV (reference sequence). Trimming took 5 bases from V and 6 from J, leaving 16 bases between them. This specimen comes from a study of shared clonotypes between healthy human individuals. Study background: Two women and a few men aged 18 to 49 served as donors.

Terminally differentiated effector memory CD45RA+ cells were excluded by CCR7 positive selection of CD45RO-negative cells. Here immunoSEQ multiplex PCR was the method, and the copy in TCRdb shows in-frame clones only, minus some. Of under 1 million clones in the sample, around 93% were seen once. This receptor was taken from a man aged 25 to 45 in good health. The chain carries TRBV27 and TRBJ1-2; possible D gene TRBD1, 5 bases. The sample taken for sequencing was naive CD8+ T cells sorted from blood. The CDR3: CASSLGMGRNGYTF. CDR3 DNA sequence: TGTGCCAGCAGTCTAGGAATGGGGCGAAATGGCTACACCTTC.